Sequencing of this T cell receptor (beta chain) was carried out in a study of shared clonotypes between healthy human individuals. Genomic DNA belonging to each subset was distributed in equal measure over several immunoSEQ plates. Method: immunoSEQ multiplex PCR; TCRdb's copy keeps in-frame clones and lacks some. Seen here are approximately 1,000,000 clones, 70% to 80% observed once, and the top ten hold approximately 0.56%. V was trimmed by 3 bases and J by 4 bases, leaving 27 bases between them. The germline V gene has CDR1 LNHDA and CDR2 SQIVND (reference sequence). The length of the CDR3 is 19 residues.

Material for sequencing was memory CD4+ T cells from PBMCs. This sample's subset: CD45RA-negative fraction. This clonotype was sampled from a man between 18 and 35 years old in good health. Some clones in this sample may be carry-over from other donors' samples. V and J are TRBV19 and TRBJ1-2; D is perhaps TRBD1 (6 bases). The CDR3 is CASSIQRAHTGGDSYGYTF. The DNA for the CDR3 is TGTGCCAGTAGTATCCAACGGGCGCATACGGGGGGCGACAGCTATGGCTACACCTTC.